The entry below describes one T cell receptor beta chain. The sample is drawn from a study of cytomegalovirus exposure and HLA in healthy donors. Germline assignment: CDR1 SGHVS and CDR2 FQNEAQ. The CDR3 runs to 21 residues. Trimming at V came to 2 bases and at J to 4 bases, leaving 16 bases not matched to a gene. The study ran its PCR with 60 Vbeta and 13 Jbeta primers. Libraries were prepared by immunoSEQ multiplex PCR; TCRdb keeps only in-frame clonotypes and omits some of them. The sample records fewer than 200,000 clones, roughly nine tenths being singletons. J is TRBJ2-1 and V is TRBV7-8; 14 positions match TRBD2. The origin of this receptor is a girl less than two years old in good health and CMV-seronegative. Sequencing was performed on PBMCs. CDR3 loop: CASSLMSTSGRALMGYNEQFF. The DNA of the CDR3 is TGTGCCAGCAGCTTAATGTCGACTAGCGGGAGGGCCTTGATGGGTTACAATGAGCAGTTCTTC. The variable domain in full, completed from reference TRBV7-8 and TRBJ2-1, reads GAGVSQSPRYKVAKRGQDVALRCDPISGHVSLFWYQQALGQGPEFLTYFQNEAQLDKSGLPSDRFFAERPEGSVSTLKIQRTQQEDSAVYLCASSLMSTSGRALMGYNEQFFGPGTRLTVL.